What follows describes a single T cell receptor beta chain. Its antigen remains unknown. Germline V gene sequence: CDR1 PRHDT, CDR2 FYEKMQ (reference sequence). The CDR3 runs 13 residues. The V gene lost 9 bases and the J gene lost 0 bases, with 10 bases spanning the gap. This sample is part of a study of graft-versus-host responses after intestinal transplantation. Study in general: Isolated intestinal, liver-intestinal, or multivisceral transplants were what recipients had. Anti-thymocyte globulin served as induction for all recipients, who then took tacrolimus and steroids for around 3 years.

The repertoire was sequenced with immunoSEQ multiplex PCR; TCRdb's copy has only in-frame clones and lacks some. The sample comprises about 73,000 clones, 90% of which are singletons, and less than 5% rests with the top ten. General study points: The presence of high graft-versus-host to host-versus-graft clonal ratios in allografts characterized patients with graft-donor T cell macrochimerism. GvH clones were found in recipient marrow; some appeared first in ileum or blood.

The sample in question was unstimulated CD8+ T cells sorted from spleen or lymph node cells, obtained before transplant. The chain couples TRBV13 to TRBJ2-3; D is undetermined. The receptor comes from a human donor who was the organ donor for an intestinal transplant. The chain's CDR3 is CASTVSSTDTQYF. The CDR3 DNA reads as TGTGCCAGTACTGTCTCTAGCACAGATACGCAGTATTTT.